These 32 T cell receptor beta chains were sequenced from one sample in a study of sequential checkpoint blockade in melanoma. Here immunoSEQ multiplex PCR was the method, and the copy in TCRdb shows in-frame clones only, minus some. The sample lists 7,900 or so clones, around 20% occurring once. This sample's treatment: randomized to nivolumab then ipilimumab (arm A) or the reverse (arm B). The sample in question was tumor tissue (inferred from file names), obtained from a patient given nivolumab and ipilimumab in sequence. The receptors derive from a human donor with melanoma.

Relative to its sample, this clone is medium-sized. V and J are TRBV23-1 and TRBJ2-1, with D hard to call. TRBV23-1 is given ORF status, its function remaining uncertain. Trimming took off 6 bases at V and 0 bases at J, with 12 bases between the two ends. The CDR3 is 15 amino acids. The CDR3 is CASSLEHSSYNEQFF. CDR3 nucleotide sequence: TGCGCCAGCAGCCTGGAGCACTCCTCCTACAATGAGCAGTTCTTC.

This clone was detected ten times or more. The V gene is TRBV11-3, the J gene TRBJ2-1; tentatively, D is TRBD2 (5 bases). The V end was cut by 5 bases, the J end by 2 bases, with 16 bases between. This CDR3 has 16 residues. The germline CDR1 and CDR2 sequences are SGHNT and YENEEA. CDR3 sequence (DNA): TGTGCCAGCAGCCCGACCTCGGGGATTACCTACAATGAGCAGTTCTTC. This codes for CASSPTSGITYNEQFF.

V gene TRBV18 combines with J gene TRBJ2-7, with 7 bases that match TRBD2. The CDR3 sequence is 14 residues long. The J segment lost 5 bases and the V segment lost 1 base, leaving 5 bases of the junction unmatched. Germline V lookup: CDR1 KGHSH, CDR2 LQKENI. The DNA of the CDR3 is TGTGCCAGCTCACCACTCGCTAGCGGCGACGAGCAGTACTTC. This translates into CASSPLASGDEQYF. Filled out from reference TRBV18 and TRBJ2-7, the complete variable domain reads NAGVMQNPRHLVRRRGQEARLRCSPMKGHSHVYWYRQLPEEGLKFMVYLQKENIIDESGMPKERFSAEFPKEGPSILRIQQVVRGDSAAYFCASSPLASGDEQYFGPGTRLTVT.

In its sample, this clone was seen a few times. The junction does not match germline at one end; this may be a read error. The chain carries TRBV6-8 and TRBJ1-1; TRBD1 matches at 9 bases. Germline lookup yields CDR1 MNHGY and CDR2 SAAAGT. There are 14 residues in the CDR3. CDR3 region: CAISRTGEDTEAFF. The CDR3 nucleotides read TGTGCCATCAGTCGGACAGGGGAGGACACTGAAGCTTTCTTT.

This chain uses TRBV5-1 with TRBJ1-1, with D possibly being TRBD1 (5 bases). Per the germline V gene, CDR1 is SGHRS and CDR2 is YFSETQ. V was cut by 4 bases and J by 1 base, with 11 bases left in between. CDR3 size: 14 residues. CDR3 amino acids: CASSTDRENTEAFF. CDR3 in DNA: TGCGCCAGCAGCACTGACAGAGAGAACACTGAAGCTTTCTTT.

This clone was recorded a few times. V is TRBV6-8 and J is TRBJ1-1; possible D gene TRBD1, 6 bases. The CDR3 is made up of 14 amino acids. With 5 bases removed from V and 1 base from J, the gap between germline ends came to 11 bases. Germline CDR1 and CDR2: MNHGY and SAAAGT. The CDR3 nucleotides are TGTGCCAGCAGTCTCGACAGGCCGAACACTGAAGCTTTCTTT. Protein product: CASSLDRPNTEAFF.

This rearrangement joins TRBV6-8 to TRBJ2-1; 7 bases line up with TRBD1. After removal of 4 bases from V and 3 bases from J, the junction contained 6 bases not matched to a gene. Germline-derived CDR1 and CDR2 are MNHGY and SAAAGT. This CDR3 spans 15 amino acids. The CDR3 nucleotides read TGTGCCAGCAGTTGGGTGACAGGGAACTACAATGAGCAGTTCTTC. This encodes CASSWVTGNYNEQFF.

The rearrangement uses TRBV18 and TRBJ2-7; D could derive from TRBD1 or TRBD2 (5 bases each). The ends were cut back, 0 bases at V and 6 bases at J, with 12 bases in the middle. The germline V gene encodes CDR1 KGHSH and CDR2 LQKENI. This CDR3 has 14 residues. The DNA for the CDR3 is TGTGCCAGCTCACCACCAGTAGGGACCGCCGAGCAGTACTTC. Encoded protein: CASSPPVGTAEQYF.

This chain connects TRBV30 to TRBJ2-3, with D tentatively TRBD2 (5 bases). Germline values: CDR1 GTSNPN, CDR2 SVGIG (reference sequence). CDR3 size: 14 residues. V was trimmed by 1 base and J by 6 bases, leaving 14 bases between them. CDR3 protein: CAWSGGSRGDTQYF. The CDR3 nucleotides read TGTGCCTGGAGTGGGGGATCGAGAGGGGATACGCAGTATTTT.

V gene TRBV19 combines with J gene TRBJ2-7; 7 positions match TRBD1. Germline trimming cut 4 bases from V and 7 bases from J; bases unmatched to any gene: 4. The CDR3 extends over 12 amino acids. Germline lookup yields CDR1 LNHDA and CDR2 SQIVND (reference sequence). Here the CDR3 reads CASSTTGQEQYF. In DNA, the CDR3 is TGTGCCAGTAGTACGACAGGGCAGGAGCAGTACTTC.

The J gene is TRBJ1-1, the V gene TRBV11-3, with D perhaps matching TRBD1 (5 bases). V gave up 2 bases and J gave up 1 base, with 8 bases separating them. CDR3 size: 14 residues. Germline loops: CDR1 SGHNT, CDR2 YENEEA. The CDR3 region has the DNA TGTGCCAGCAGCTTACGGGGCGGGAACACTGAAGCTTTCTTT. This sequence encodes CASSLRGGNTEAFF. The entire variable domain, with the rest obtained from reference TRBV11-3 and TRBJ1-1, is as follows: EAGVVQSPRYKIIEKKQPVAFWCNPISGHNTLYWYLQNLGQGPELLIRYENEEAVDDSQLPKDRFSAERLKGVDSTLKIQPAELGDSAVYLCASSLRGGNTEAFFGQGTRLTVV.

This clone was counted between two and nine times. V gene TRBV6-8 combines with J gene TRBJ2-2, with TRBD1 matching over 8 bases. Germline trimming cut 2 bases from V and 3 bases from J; bases unmatched to any gene: 14. The length of the CDR3 is 19 residues. Germline loops: CDR1 MNHGY, CDR2 SAAAGT. The CDR3 region has the DNA TGTGCCAGCAGTTACACACTCCCTGGACAGGGACGGGACACCGGGGAGCTGTTTTTT. This encodes CASSYTLPGQGRDTGELFF.

This clone appeared many times. The rearrangement links TRBV11-3 to TRBJ2-5, with D maybe TRBD2 (5 bases). Germline CDR1 reads SGHNT; CDR2 reads YENEEA. V dropped 3 bases and J dropped 4 bases, with 12 bases sitting between them. The CDR3 consists of 14 residues. For the CDR3, the DNA is TGTGCCAGCAGCTTGGGGAGAGGGAGAGAGACCCAGTACTTC. This translates into CASSLGRGRETQYF.

This clone appeared a few times. This chain links TRBV6-8 with TRBJ2-2; the D gene is possibly TRBD1 (5 bases). Trimming stripped 5 bases from V and 5 bases from J, with 12 bases between. Germline CDR1 reads MNHGY; CDR2 reads SAAAGT. The CDR3 spans 14 residues. CDR3 in DNA: TGTGCCAGCAGTGACAGCCCTGGAACCGGGGAGCTGTTTTTT. Encoded protein: CASSDSPGTGELFF.

In this sample, this clone turned up once. The chain joins TRBV15 to TRBJ2-5; 7 bases align to TRBD2. Per the germline V gene, CDR1 is LNHNV and CDR2 is YYDKDF (reference sequence). The V segment lost 4 bases and the J segment 2 bases; nucleotides outside the gene matches: 10. The CDR3 is made up of 16 amino acids. For the CDR3, the DNA is TGTGCCACCAGCAAGCACGGGACTACAGGACAAGAGACCCAGTACTTC. Protein: CATSKHGTTGQETQYF.

This clone was found a few times. The chain links TRBV6-8 to TRBJ1-2; D may be TRBD1 (6 bases). Trimming pared 4 bases from V and 8 bases from J, leaving 17 bases between. Germline V gene lookup returns CDR1 MNHGY and CDR2 SAAAGT. CDR3 length equals 14 residues. CDR3 protein: CASSSQGGWKGYTF. CDR3 coding DNA: TGTGCCAGCAGTTCGCAAGGGGGATGGAAAGGCTACACCTTC.

The chain carries TRBV11-3 and TRBJ2-7; 11 bases match TRBD2. With V trimmed by 1 base and J by 3 bases, 14 bases remained unmatched. Germline V gene lookup returns CDR1 SGHNT and CDR2 YENEEA. The CDR3 runs 19 residues. This CDR3 reads CASSLVATSGAPPYYEQYF. The DNA for the CDR3 is TGTGCCAGCAGCTTAGTGGCGACTAGCGGGGCCCCACCTTACTACGAGCAGTACTTC.

This clone is labeled as medium-sized. The chain combines TRBV6-8 with TRBJ2-3; the match to TRBD2 covers 7 bases. V shed 5 bases, J shed 1 base, and the junction held 9 bases outside the gene matches. The CDR3 has 16 amino acids. Germline CDR1 is MNHGY and CDR2 is SAAAGT. This CDR3 is CASSPPGLAGTDTQYF. For the CDR3, the DNA is TGTGCCAGCAGTCCCCCGGGGCTAGCGGGCACAGATACGCAGTATTTT.

V gene TRBV25-1 combines with J gene TRBJ2-1; 10 positions agree with TRBD1. V gave up 3 bases and J gave up 8 bases; unmatched junction bases: 13. CDR3 size: 17 residues. CDR1 and CDR2 (germline): MGHDK, SYGVNS. CDR3 amino acids: CASSELERQGAAYEQFF. The CDR3 DNA is TGTGCCAGCAGTGAGCTCGAACGACAGGGGGCGGCTTATGAGCAGTTCTTC.

In this sample, this clone turned up a few times. V gene TRBV6-8 combines with J gene TRBJ1-6, with 7 bases identical to TRBD1. The CDR3 sequence is 17 residues long. Germline CDR1 reads MNHGY; CDR2 reads SAAAGT. Trimming took 2 bases from V and 6 from J; bases not matched to a gene: 10. The CDR3 sequence: CASSYQGVRGSNSPLHF. The CDR3, as DNA: TGTGCCAGCAGTTACCAAGGGGTCAGGGGGTCTAATTCACCCCTCCACTTT.

This chain connects TRBV14 to TRBJ2-7; no clear D. Germline V gives CDR1 SGHDN, CDR2 FVKESK. CDR3 length equals 15 residues. V gave up 0 bases and J gave up 3 bases, with 12 bases separating them. The CDR3 DNA is TGTGCCAGCAGCCAAGAACCCAGGAACAGCTACGAGCAGTACTTC. Translated, it gives CASSQEPRNSYEQYF. The complete variable domain, with remaining parts taken from reference TRBV14 and TRBJ2-7, reads EAGVTQFPSHSVIEKGQTVTLRCDPISGHDNLYWYRRVMGKEIKFLLHFVKESKQDESGMPNNRFLAERTGGTYSTLKVQPAELEDSGVYFCASSQEPRNSYEQYFGPGTRLTVT.

V is TRBV30 and J is TRBJ2-7; 10 nucleotides line up with TRBD1. CDR3 length: 13 residues. Germline lookup yields CDR1 GTSNPN and CDR2 SVGIG (reference sequence). With 7 bases clipped from V and 5 bases from J, the junction kept 8 bases outside the gene matches. The CDR3 here is CASTLGQGDEQYF. CDR3 DNA: TGTGCCTCAACCCTCGGACAGGGGGACGAGCAGTACTTC.

This clone was seen only a few times. This sequence joins TRBV28 and TRBJ2-7; 7 nucleotides agree with TRBD1. Losses at the gene ends were 8 bases for V and 5 bases for J; bases not matched to a gene: 9. Germline V gives CDR1 MDHEN, CDR2 SYDVKM. CDR3 length: 13 residues. The CDR3 loop reads CASFSQGRNEQYF. CDR3 sequence (DNA): TGTGCCAGCTTTTCACAGGGGCGAAACGAGCAGTACTTC.

V and J are TRBV11-3 and TRBJ2-3, with 8 positions matching TRBD2. V was clipped by 1 base and J by 1 base; unmatched bases: 10. Germline CDR1 is SGHNT and CDR2 is YENEEA. This CDR3 is 18 amino acids long. CDR3 sequence reads: CASSLGPSGSGGTDTQYF. The CDR3 coding sequence is TGTGCCAGCAGCTTAGGCCCTAGCGGGTCCGGGGGCACAGATACGCAGTATTTT. The full variable domain, in which reference TRBV11-3 and TRBJ2-3 provide the parts outside the CDR3, is EAGVVQSPRYKIIEKKQPVAFWCNPISGHNTLYWYLQNLGQGPELLIRYENEEAVDDSQLPKDRFSAERLKGVDSTLKIQPAELGDSAVYLCASSLGPSGSGGTDTQYFGPGTRLTVL.

This clone was seen only a few times. The chain employs TRBV19 and TRBJ1-4, with TRBD1 matching over 8 bases. The CDR3 loop spans 15 amino acids. Germline V gene data show CDR1 as LNHDA and CDR2 as SQIVND (reference sequence). With 4 bases clipped from V and 7 bases from J, the junction kept 8 bases outside the gene matches. In DNA form, the CDR3 reads TGTGCCAGTAGTAGCGCGGGGCAGGGGGCTGAAAAACTGTTTTTT. Its protein product is CASSSAGQGAEKLFF.

This clone has a handful of counts. This chain joins TRBV6-8 and TRBJ2-1, with D perhaps TRBD1 (6 bases). The CDR3 totals 14 residues. Germline values: CDR1 MNHGY, CDR2 SAAAGT. Trimming shortened V by 5 bases and J by 5 bases, and 13 bases separated the two germline ends. CDR3 sequence (DNA): TGTGCCAGCAGTGGAGGAGGACAGCACAATGAGCAGTTCTTC. Encoded protein: CASSGGGQHNEQFF.

The J gene is TRBJ1-6, the V gene TRBV6-8, with 7 bases fitting TRBD1. V dropped 0 bases and J dropped 7; count of bases not matched to a gene: 9. CDR3 size: 17 residues. The germline V gene encodes CDR1 MNHGY and CDR2 SAAAGT. The chain's CDR3 is CASSYSSSVTGNSPLHF. The CDR3 coding sequence is TGTGCCAGCAGTTACTCGAGTTCTGTGACAGGGAATTCACCCCTCCACTTT.

This clone came up a few times. V usage is TRBV28 and J usage is TRBJ2-1; D may correspond to TRBD1 or TRBD2 (5 bases each). The CDR3 contains 15 residues. The germline gives CDR1 MDHEN, CDR2 SYDVKM. The V gene lost 6 bases and the J gene lost 8 bases, with 20 bases spanning the gap. DNA of the CDR3: TGTGCCAGCAGATACGACCCGGGGCCCCCGTATGAGCAGTTCTTC. This sequence encodes CASRYDPGPPYEQFF.

This clone was seen a few times. The V and J genes are TRBV6-8 and TRBJ2-7, with D perhaps TRBD2 (6 bases). The V gene's germline CDR1 is MNHGY and CDR2 SAAAGT. The CDR3 has 14 amino acids. Trimming took 5 bases from V and 2 from J, leaving 13 bases between them. The CDR3 sequence: CASSPWDSAYEQYF. DNA of the CDR3: TGTGCCAGCAGTCCCTGGGACTCCGCCTACGAGCAGTACTTC.

Within the sample, this clone is medium-sized (0.01 to 0.1%). The rearrangement links TRBV6-1 to TRBJ2-5; D unclear. The germline V and J ends were trimmed by 0 bases and 3 bases, with 8 bases remaining between them. The germline V gene encodes CDR1 MNHNS and CDR2 SASEGT. This CDR3 has 14 amino acids. The CDR3 protein is CASSEALEEETQYF. CDR3 DNA: TGTGCCAGCAGTGAAGCGCTTGAAGAAGAGACCCAGTACTTC.

This clone was counted a few times. This chain uses TRBV5-1 with TRBJ1-1; 8 bases align to TRBD1. The V and J ends lost 3 bases and 0 bases, in that order; junction bases with no gene match: 4. CDR3 length: 15 amino acids. CDR1 and CDR2 (germline): SGHRS, YFSETQ. CDR3 sequence: CASSSPDRVNTEAFF. The CDR3 DNA reads as TGCGCCAGCAGCTCCCCGGACAGGGTGAACACTGAAGCTTTCTTT.

This clone was observed a single time. The chain links TRBV23-1 to TRBJ1-1; 10 nucleotides match TRBD1. TRBV23-1 is designated an ORF whose function remains uncertain. This CDR3 is built from 17 residues. J was trimmed by 5 bases and V by 4 bases; bases with no gene match: 13. The CDR3 is CASSLSRDRGLVTEAFF. The CDR3, as DNA: TGCGCCAGCAGTCTTAGTCGGGACAGGGGCTTAGTAACTGAAGCTTTCTTT.